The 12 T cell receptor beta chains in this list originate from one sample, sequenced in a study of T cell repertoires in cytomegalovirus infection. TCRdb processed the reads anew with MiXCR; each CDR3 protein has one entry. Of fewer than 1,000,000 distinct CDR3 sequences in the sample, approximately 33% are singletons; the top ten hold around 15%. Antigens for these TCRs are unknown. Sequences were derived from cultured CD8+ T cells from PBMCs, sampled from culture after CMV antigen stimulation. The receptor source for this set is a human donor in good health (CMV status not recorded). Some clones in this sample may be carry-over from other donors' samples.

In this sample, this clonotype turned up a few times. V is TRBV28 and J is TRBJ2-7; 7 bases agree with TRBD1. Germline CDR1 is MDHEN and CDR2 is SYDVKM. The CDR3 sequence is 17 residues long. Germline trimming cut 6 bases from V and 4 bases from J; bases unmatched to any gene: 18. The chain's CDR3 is CASSLGTANPHLYEQYV. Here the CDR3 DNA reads TGTGCCAGCAGCCTGGGGACAGCCAACCCTCACCTTTACGAGCAGTACGTC.

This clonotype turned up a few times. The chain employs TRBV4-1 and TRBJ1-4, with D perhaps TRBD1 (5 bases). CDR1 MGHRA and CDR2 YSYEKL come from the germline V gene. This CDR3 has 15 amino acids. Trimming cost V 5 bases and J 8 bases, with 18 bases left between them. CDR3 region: CASSTPGGLTEKLFF. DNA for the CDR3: TGCGCCAGCAGCACCCCGGGGGGTCTGACCGAAAAACTGTTTTTT.

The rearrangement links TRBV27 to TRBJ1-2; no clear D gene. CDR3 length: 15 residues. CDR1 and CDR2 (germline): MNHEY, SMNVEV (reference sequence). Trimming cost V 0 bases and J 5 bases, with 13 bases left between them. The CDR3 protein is CASSLSSSRLYGYTF. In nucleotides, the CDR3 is TGTGCCAGCAGTTTATCGTCCTCGAGGTTATATGGCTACACCTTC.

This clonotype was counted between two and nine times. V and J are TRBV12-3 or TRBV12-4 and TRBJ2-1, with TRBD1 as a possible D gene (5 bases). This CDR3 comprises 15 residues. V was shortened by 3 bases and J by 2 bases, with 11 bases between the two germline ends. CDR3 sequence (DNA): TGTGCCAGCAGTTTTTCGGCAGGGACCTACAATGAGCAGTTCTTC. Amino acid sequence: CASSFSAGTYNEQFF.

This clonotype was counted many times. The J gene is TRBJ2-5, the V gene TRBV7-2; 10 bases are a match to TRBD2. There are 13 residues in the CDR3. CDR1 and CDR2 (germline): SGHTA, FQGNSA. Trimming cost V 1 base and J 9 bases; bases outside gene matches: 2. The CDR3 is CASSLGAGGPQYF. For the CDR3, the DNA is TGTGCCAGCAGCTTAGGAGCGGGGGGGCCCCAGTACTTC.

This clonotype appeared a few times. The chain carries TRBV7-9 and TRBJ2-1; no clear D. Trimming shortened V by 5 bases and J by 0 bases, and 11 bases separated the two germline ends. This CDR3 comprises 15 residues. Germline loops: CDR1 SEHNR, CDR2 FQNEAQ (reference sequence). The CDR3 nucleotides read TGTGCCAGCAGCCCCAGGATTAGCTCCTACAATGAGCAGTTCTTC. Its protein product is CASSPRISSYNEQFF.

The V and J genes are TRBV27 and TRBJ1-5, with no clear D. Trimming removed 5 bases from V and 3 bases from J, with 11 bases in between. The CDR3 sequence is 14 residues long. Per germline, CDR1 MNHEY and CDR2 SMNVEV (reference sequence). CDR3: CASSPSELNQPQHF. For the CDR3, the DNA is TGTGCCAGCAGTCCTAGCGAGCTCAATCAGCCCCAGCATTTT.

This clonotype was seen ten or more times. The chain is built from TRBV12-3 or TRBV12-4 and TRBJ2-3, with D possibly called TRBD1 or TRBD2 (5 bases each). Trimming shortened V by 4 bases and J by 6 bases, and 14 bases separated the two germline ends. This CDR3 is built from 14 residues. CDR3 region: CASSSGAGADTQYF. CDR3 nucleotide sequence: TGTGCCAGCAGTTCCGGGGCCGGGGCTGATACGCAGTATTTT.

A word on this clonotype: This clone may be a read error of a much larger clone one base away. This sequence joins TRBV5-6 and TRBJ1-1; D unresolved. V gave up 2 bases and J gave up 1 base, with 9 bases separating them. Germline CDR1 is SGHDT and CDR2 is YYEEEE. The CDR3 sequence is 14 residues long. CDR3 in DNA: TGTGCCAGCAGCTTCGGGGTCCCGAACACTGAAGCTTTCTTT. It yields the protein CASSFGVPNTEAFF.

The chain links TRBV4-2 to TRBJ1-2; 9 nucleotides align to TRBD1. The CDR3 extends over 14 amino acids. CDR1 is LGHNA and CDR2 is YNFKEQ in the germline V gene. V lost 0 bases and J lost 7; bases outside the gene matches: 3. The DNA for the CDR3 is TGTGCCAGCAGCCAAGAGGACAGGGGAAGTGGCTACACCTTC. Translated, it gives CASSQEDRGSGYTF.

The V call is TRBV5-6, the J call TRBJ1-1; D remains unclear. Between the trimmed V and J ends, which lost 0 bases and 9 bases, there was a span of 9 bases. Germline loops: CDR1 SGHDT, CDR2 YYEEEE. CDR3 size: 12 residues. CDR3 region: CASSLGGTKAFF. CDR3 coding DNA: TGTGCCAGCAGCTTGGGTGGAACTAAAGCTTTCTTT.

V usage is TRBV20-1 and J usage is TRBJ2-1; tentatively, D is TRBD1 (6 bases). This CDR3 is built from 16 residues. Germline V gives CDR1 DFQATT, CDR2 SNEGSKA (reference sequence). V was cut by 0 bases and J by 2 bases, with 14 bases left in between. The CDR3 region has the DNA TGCAGTGCTAGAGACCTACAGGGTTCTCCCTACAATGAGCAGTTCTTC. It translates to CSARDLQGSPYNEQFF.